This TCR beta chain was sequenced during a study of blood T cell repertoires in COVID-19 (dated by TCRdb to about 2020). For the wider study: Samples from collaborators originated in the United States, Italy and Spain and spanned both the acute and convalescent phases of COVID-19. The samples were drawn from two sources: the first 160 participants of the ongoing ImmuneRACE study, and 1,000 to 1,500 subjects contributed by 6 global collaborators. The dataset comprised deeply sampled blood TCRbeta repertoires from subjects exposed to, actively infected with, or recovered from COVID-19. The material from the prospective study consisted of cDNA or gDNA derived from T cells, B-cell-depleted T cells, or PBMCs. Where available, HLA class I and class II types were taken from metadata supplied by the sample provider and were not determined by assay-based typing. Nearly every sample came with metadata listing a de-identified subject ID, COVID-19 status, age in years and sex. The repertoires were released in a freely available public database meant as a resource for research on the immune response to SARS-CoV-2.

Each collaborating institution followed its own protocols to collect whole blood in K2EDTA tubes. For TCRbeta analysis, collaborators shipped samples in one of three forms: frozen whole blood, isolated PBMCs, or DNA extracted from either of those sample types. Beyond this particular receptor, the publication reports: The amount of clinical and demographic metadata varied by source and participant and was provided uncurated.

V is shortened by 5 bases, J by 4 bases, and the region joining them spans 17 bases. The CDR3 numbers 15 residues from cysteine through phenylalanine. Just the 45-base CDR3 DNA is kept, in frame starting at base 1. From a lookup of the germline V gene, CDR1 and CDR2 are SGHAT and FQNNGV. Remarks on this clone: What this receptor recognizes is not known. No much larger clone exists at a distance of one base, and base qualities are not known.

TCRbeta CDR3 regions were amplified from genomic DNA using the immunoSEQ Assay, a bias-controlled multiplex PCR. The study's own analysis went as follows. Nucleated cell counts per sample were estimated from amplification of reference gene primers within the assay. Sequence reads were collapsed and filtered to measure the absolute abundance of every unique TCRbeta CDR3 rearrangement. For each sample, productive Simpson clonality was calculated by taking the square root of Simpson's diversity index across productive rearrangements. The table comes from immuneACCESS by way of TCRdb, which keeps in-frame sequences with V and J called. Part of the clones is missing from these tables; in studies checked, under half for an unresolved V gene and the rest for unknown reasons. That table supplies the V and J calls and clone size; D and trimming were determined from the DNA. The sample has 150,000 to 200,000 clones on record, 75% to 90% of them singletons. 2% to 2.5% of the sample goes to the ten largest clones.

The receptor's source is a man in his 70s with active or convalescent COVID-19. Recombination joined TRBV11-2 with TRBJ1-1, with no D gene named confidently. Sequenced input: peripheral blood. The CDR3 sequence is CASSTIIGGRTEAFF. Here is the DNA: TGTGCCAGCAGCACCATAATAGGTGGGCGCACTGAAGCTTTCTTT.